This record concerns one T cell receptor (beta chain) sequence. Its antigen is unknown. Looked up from germline, CDR1 is MGHRA and CDR2 is YSYEKL. The CDR3 extends over 16 amino acids. Trimming took 1 base from V and 8 from J; bases not matched to a gene: 8. This sample is drawn from a study of PD-1 blockade in classical Hodgkin lymphoma. Overall study results and limits: While CD8+ TCR diversity did not rise significantly by C4D1, CD4+ TCR diversity did.

TCRdb keeps only in-frame clones here, not all; method: immunoSEQ multiplex PCR. Of about 46,000 clones in the sample, around 66% were seen once. Exposure to brentuximab vedotin varied, and each patient had relapsed following autologous stem cell transplantation. Progressive disease, partial response or complete response was each patient's best response. J is TRBJ2-1 and V is TRBV4-1; TRBD2 matches 10 bases. This TCR derives from a human donor with classical Hodgkin lymphoma. This specimen consisted of peripheral blood mononuclear cells (PBMCs), obtained at baseline. The CDR3 reads CASSQARTSGWDEQFF. Written as DNA, the CDR3 is TGCGCCAGCAGCCAAGCTAGGACTAGCGGCTGGGATGAGCAGTTCTTC.